These 16 T cell receptor beta chains share one sample of origin, sequenced in a study of blood T cell repertoires in COVID-19. TCRdb's copy holds only in-frame clones and misses some; the assay was immunoSEQ multiplex PCR. The table includes around 300,000 clones, roughly 89% detected once. Material for sequencing was PBMCs or T cells enriched from blood (not recorded which). Every receptor here comes from a woman aged 40 to 50 who had recovered from COVID-19.

The gene calls are TRBV27 and TRBJ1-1, with D possibly TRBD1 on 6 matching bases. Germline values: CDR1 MNHEY, CDR2 SMNVEV (reference sequence). Trimming removed 5 bases at V and 8 bases at J, with 18 bases between. CDR3 length: 14 residues. CDR3 nucleotides: TGTGCCAGCAGTCTCCGGGACATCGGGAACGAAGCTTTCTTT. It specifies CASSLRDIGNEAFF.

The chain carries TRBV30 and TRBJ2-3; tentatively, D is TRBD2 (7 bases). The germline V gene has CDR1 GTSNPN and CDR2 SVGIG (reference sequence). The CDR3 runs to 15 residues. Trimming removed 4 bases from V and 5 bases from J, with 19 bases in between. The CDR3 region is CAWTRTGGGLDTQYF. The CDR3 coding sequence is TGTGCCTGGACAAGAACGGGGGGCGGATTAGATACGCAGTATTTT.

This clone was found once. The V and J genes are TRBV3-1 (or the pseudogene TRBV3-2) and TRBJ2-3, with D possibly matching TRBD2 (6 bases). Germline V CDR1 and CDR2: LGHDT, YNNKEL (reference sequence). This CDR3 region has 14 residues. Trimming shortened V by 5 bases and J by 7 bases, and 16 bases separated the two germline ends. The CDR3 is CASSSTTSSYTQYF. CDR3 DNA: TGTGCCAGCAGCTCGACGACTAGTAGTTATACGCAGTATTTT.

The chain is built from TRBV7-9 and TRBJ2-1; unclear D gene. This CDR3 has 18 residues. The germline V and J ends were trimmed by 0 bases and 7 bases, with 22 bases remaining between them. The V gene's germline CDR1 is SEHNR and CDR2 FQNEAQ (reference sequence). CDR3 sequence (DNA): TGTGCCAGCAGCTTAGCGTTGTATGACTCGGCGAGGCTGAATGAGCAGTTCTTC. It yields the protein CASSLALYDSARLNEQFF.

CDR3 coding DNA: TGTGCCAGCAGCATGCGACAGGGGGCTGACACTGAAGCTTTCTTT. Translated, it gives CASSMRQGADTEAFF. The chain has TRBV7-8 and TRBJ1-1; 10 bases line up with TRBD1. Germline CDR1 SGHVS, CDR2 FQNEAQ. The CDR3 is 15 amino acids. After removal of 5 bases from V and 3 bases from J, the junction contained 6 bases not matched to a gene.

The V call is TRBV2, the J call TRBJ1-5; TRBD1 is a possible D gene (6 bases). Looked up from germline, CDR1 is SNHLY and CDR2 is FYNNEI. The CDR3 runs to 14 residues. Trimming cost V 6 bases and J 9 bases, with 18 bases left between them. This CDR3 is CASRETGSASPQHF. DNA for the CDR3: TGTGCCAGCAGGGAAACAGGGAGTGCATCGCCCCAGCATTTT.

This clone is categorized as medium-sized (0.01 to 0.1%). The chain couples TRBV6-1 to TRBJ2-7; no firm D call. Germline V gene sequence: CDR1 MNHNS, CDR2 SASEGT. The CDR3 has 14 residues. Trimming stripped 1 base from V and 2 bases from J, with 9 bases between. The CDR3 region is CASSEGYNTYEQYF. CDR3 in DNA: TGTGCCAGCAGTGAAGGGTACAACACCTACGAGCAGTACTTC.

The chain couples TRBV14 to TRBJ2-5, with TRBD1 matching over 9 bases. CDR1 is SGHDN and CDR2 is FVKESK in the germline V gene. The CDR3 runs 18 residues. Losses at the gene ends were 2 bases for V and 1 base for J; bases not matched to a gene: 11. DNA of the CDR3: TGTGCCAGCAGCCAAACATTCGGGACAGGGAGACTCCAAGAGACCCAGTACTTC. As protein: CASSQTFGTGRLQETQYF.

This chain uses TRBV28 with TRBJ1-2, with D uncertain. V lost 2 bases to trimming and J lost 3 bases, with 10 bases between them. The CDR3 runs 14 residues. Germline V gene lookup returns CDR1 MDHEN and CDR2 SYDVKM. The CDR3 nucleotides read TGTGCCAGCAGTTTAGTCACGGGATACTATGGCTACACCTTC. Its translation is CASSLVTGYYGYTF.

This rearrangement joins TRBV11-1 to TRBJ2-1; D perhaps matches TRBD2 (6 bases). CDR1 and CDR2 from the germline V gene are SGHAT and FQDESV (reference sequence). The CDR3 extends over 14 amino acids. V was clipped by 4 bases and J by 6 bases, with 13 bases between them. The DNA of the CDR3 is TGTGCCAGCAGCTCAGTTGGGGGGTCCAATGAGCAGTTCTTC. Translating gives CASSSVGGSNEQFF.

This clone came up once. The chain couples TRBV3-1 (or the pseudogene TRBV3-2) to TRBJ2-7; D unresolved. The CDR3 runs to 13 residues. The V gene's germline CDR1 is LGHDT and CDR2 YNNKEL (reference sequence). V lost 5 bases to trimming and J lost 3 bases, with 11 bases between them. The CDR3 sequence: CASSSPPRYEQYF. The CDR3 DNA follows: TGTGCCAGCAGCTCTCCCCCTCGCTACGAGCAGTACTTC.

This chain links TRBV4-3 with TRBJ2-1, with 10 nucleotides matching TRBD2. The CDR3 length is 17 residues. Unmatched junction bases numbered 6, after V lost 4 bases and J lost 0 bases. Germline V gene sequence: CDR1 LGHNA, CDR2 YSLEER. The CDR3 coding sequence is TGCGCCAGCAGCCCTAGCGGGAGACCAAGCTCCTACAATGAGCAGTTCTTC. Its translation is CASSPSGRPSSYNEQFF.

The chain uses TRBV4-2 and TRBJ2-1, with TRBD2 identical over 8 bases. The CDR3 has 15 amino acids. Germline V CDR1 and CDR2: LGHNA, YNFKEQ. After removal of 4 bases from V and 1 base from J, the junction contained 3 bases not matched to a gene. Here the CDR3 reads CASSPTSGSYNEQFF. The CDR3 bases are TGTGCCAGCAGCCCTACTAGCGGATCCTACAATGAGCAGTTCTTC.

V is TRBV5-1 and J is TRBJ2-7, with 7 bases lining up with TRBD1. Germline CDR1 reads SGHRS; CDR2 reads YFSETQ. This CDR3 has 14 amino acids. V lost 0 bases to trimming and J lost 2 bases; unmatched junction nucleotides: 2. For the CDR3, the DNA is TGCGCCAGCAGCTTGGGGGGGACAGCCTACGAGCAGTACTTC. Translated, it gives CASSLGGTAYEQYF.

The chain is built from TRBV6-5 and TRBJ1-2, with 8 bases lining up with TRBD1. J was trimmed by 4 bases and V by 0 bases; bases with no gene match: 1. Germline V gives CDR1 MNHEY, CDR2 SVGAGI. The CDR3 runs 14 residues. The CDR3 DNA sequence: TGTGCCAGCAGTTACTCGACAGGGGCCTATGGCTACACCTTC. It encodes CASSYSTGAYGYTF.

The chain has TRBV5-1 and TRBJ2-1; D call uncertain. Between the trimmed V and J ends, which lost 0 bases and 2 bases, there was a span of 6 bases. CDR1 is SGHRS and CDR2 is YFSETQ in the germline V gene. The CDR3 runs 14 residues. The CDR3 coding sequence is TGCGCCAGCAGCTTGGCCGTCGCCTACAATGAGCAGTTCTTC. Its protein product is CASSLAVAYNEQFF.